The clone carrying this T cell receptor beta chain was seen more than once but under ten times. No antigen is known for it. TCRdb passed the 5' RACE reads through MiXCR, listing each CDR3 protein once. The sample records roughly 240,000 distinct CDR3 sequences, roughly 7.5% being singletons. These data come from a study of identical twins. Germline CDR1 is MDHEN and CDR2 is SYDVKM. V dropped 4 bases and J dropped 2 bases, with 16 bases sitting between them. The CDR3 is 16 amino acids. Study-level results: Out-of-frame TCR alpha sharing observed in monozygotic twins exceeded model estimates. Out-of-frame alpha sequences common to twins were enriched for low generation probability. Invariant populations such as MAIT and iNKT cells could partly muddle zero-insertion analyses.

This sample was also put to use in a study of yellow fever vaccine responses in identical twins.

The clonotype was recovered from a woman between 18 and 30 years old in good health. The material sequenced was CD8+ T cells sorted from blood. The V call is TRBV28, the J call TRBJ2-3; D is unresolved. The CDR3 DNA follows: TGTGCCAGCAGTTGGTGGGTCAGTGAAGACACAGATACGCAGTATTTT. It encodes CASSWWVSEDTDTQYF.